Below are 17 T cell receptor beta chains sequenced from a single sample in a study of blood T cell repertoires in COVID-19 (dated by TCRdb to 2018 to 2021). The method was the immunoSEQ multiplex PCR assay. TCRdb re-hosts the immuneACCESS table, in-frame sequences only. Its copies lack some clones; in the studies checked, an unresolved V gene accounts for under half of them, and the cause for the rest is not known. The sample yields some 430,000 clones; about 90% were counted once. The ten largest clones capture 0.6% of the sample. Sequencing input: PBMCs or T cells enriched from blood (not recorded which). These receptors were taken from a man younger than 35 who had recovered from COVID-19.

This chain links TRBV7-9 with TRBJ1-6; D perhaps matches TRBD1 (5 bases). Trimming removed 6 bases at V and 8 bases at J, with 11 bases between. This CDR3 spans 13 amino acids. Germline V gives CDR1 SEHNR, CDR2 FQNEAQ (reference sequence). CDR3 DNA: TGTGCCAGCAGTTCCCAGGGTTATTCACCCCTCCACTTT. It is translated as CASSSQGYSPLHF.

This clone was observed a handful of times. Its ends do not fully match the called genes, so a read error is possible. The chain links TRBV6-1 to TRBJ1-1; D uncertain. The CDR3 extends over 14 amino acids. CDR1 is MNHNS and CDR2 is SASEGT in the germline V gene. CDR3 DNA sequence: TGTGCCAGCAGGGAAGTTTCAGAGAACACTGAAGCTTTCTTT. This sequence encodes CASREVSENTEAFF.

The chain employs TRBV19 and TRBJ2-2; 13 nucleotides match TRBD2. The germline V gene encodes CDR1 LNHDA and CDR2 SQIVND (reference sequence). V trimming: 3 bases; J trimming: 7 bases; junction bases outside the gene matches: 8. The CDR3 runs to 17 residues. The CDR3 DNA reads as TGTGCCAGTAGTATCCCGGGACTAGCGGGAAGTCACGGGGAGCTGTTTTTT. Protein: CASSIPGLAGSHGELFF.

The chain carries TRBV2 and TRBJ1-5, with D unclear. This CDR3 is built from 13 residues. Germline CDR1 is SNHLY and CDR2 is FYNNEI. Trimming removed 2 bases at V and 9 bases at J, with 11 bases between. DNA of the CDR3: TGTGCCAGCAGTGAACTGGAGGGAGGGCCCCAGCATTTT. Protein sequence: CASSELEGGPQHF.

The chain has TRBV19 and TRBJ2-1, with 8 bases fitting TRBD1. With 4 bases clipped from V and 8 bases from J, the junction kept 10 bases outside the gene matches. The germline gives CDR1 LNHDA, CDR2 SQIVND (reference sequence). The CDR3 is 15 residues long. In DNA, the CDR3 is TGTGCCAGTAGTACCCGGACAGGGAAGTCGGATGAGCAGTTCTTC. As protein: CASSTRTGKSDEQFF. The full variable domain, its missing parts supplied by reference TRBV19 and TRBJ2-1, is DGGITQSPKYLFRKEGQNVTLSCEQNLNHDAMYWYRQDPGQGLRLIYYSQIVNDFQKGDIAEGYSVSREKKESFPLTVTSAQKNPTAFYLCASSTRTGKSDEQFFGPGTRLTVL.

J is TRBJ1-1 and V is TRBV12-3 or TRBV12-4; D remains ambiguous. The CDR3 is made up of 13 amino acids. V lost 10 bases to trimming and J lost 7 bases, with 19 bases between them. The chain's CDR3 is CAILGGEGLEAFF. CDR3 sequence (DNA): TGTGCCATCCTGGGCGGGGAAGGGCTTGAAGCTTTCTTT.

The J gene is TRBJ2-7, the V gene TRBV7-8; 10 nucleotides line up with TRBD2. Germline V gene lookup returns CDR1 SGHVS and CDR2 FQNEAQ. The CDR3 length is 17 residues. J was trimmed by 0 bases and V by 3 bases; bases with no gene match: 8. In nucleotides, the CDR3 is TGTGCCAGCAGCTTGAGAGTACTAGCGGGAAGCTCCTACGAGCAGTACTTC. It yields the protein CASSLRVLAGSSYEQYF.

This clone was seen a few times. The chain couples TRBV12-3 or TRBV12-4 to TRBJ1-2; D gene ambiguous. Trimming left V 4 bases short and J 4 bases short, with 7 bases between. CDR3 length: 12 residues. The CDR3 spells CASSSRSYGYTF. The DNA of the CDR3 is TGTGCCAGCAGTTCACGGAGCTATGGCTACACCTTC.

V is TRBV6-4 and J is TRBJ1-1; D may be TRBD1 (5 bases). V lost 3 bases to trimming and J lost 6 bases, with 11 bases between them. The germline V gene encodes CDR1 MRHNA and CDR2 SNTAGT. This CDR3 has 13 amino acids. The CDR3 sequence: CASSEQGGAEAFF. DNA of the CDR3: TGTGCCAGCAGTGAGCAGGGAGGGGCTGAAGCTTTCTTT.

With regard to this clone: Other DNA sequences in the sample encode the same CDR3. The chain uses TRBV11-2 and TRBJ2-2, with a possible D match to TRBD1 (5 bases). The germline V and J ends were trimmed by 5 bases and 4 bases, with 11 bases remaining between them. This CDR3 contains 14 residues. Germline V gives CDR1 SGHAT, CDR2 FQNNGV. DNA of the CDR3: TGTGCCAGCAGCCTCGACAGAACCACCGGGGAGCTGTTTTTT. Amino acids: CASSLDRTTGELFF.

J is TRBJ2-5 and V is TRBV5-8, with 7 bases aligning to TRBD2. V gave up 2 bases and J gave up 4 bases; unmatched junction bases: 8. Germline CDR1 is SGHTS and CDR2 is YDEGEE. The CDR3 contains 15 residues. This CDR3 is CASSLGGSNPETQYF. The CDR3 region has the DNA TGTGCCAGCAGCTTAGGCGGGAGTAACCCAGAGACCCAGTACTTC.

This chain links TRBV7-9 with TRBJ2-3, with 13 positions matching TRBD2. V shed 4 bases, J shed 4 bases, and the junction held 14 bases outside the gene matches. Germline CDR1 SEHNR, CDR2 FQNEAQ (reference sequence). The CDR3 contains 19 residues. The CDR3 DNA is TGTGCCAGCAGCTCCGGGACTAGCGGGGAGATAGAGGTTTCAGATACGCAGTATTTT. Protein sequence: CASSSGTSGEIEVSDTQYF.

The chain uses TRBV7-9 and TRBJ1-2, with D possibly TRBD1 on 5 matching bases. CDR3 size: 16 residues. CDR1 and CDR2 from the germline V gene are SEHNR and FQNEAQ (reference sequence). The V and J ends lost 0 bases and 4 bases respectively, with 15 bases between them. For the CDR3, the DNA is TGTGCCAGCAGCTTAGCGCTATTCGACAGCCGCTATGGCTACACCTTC. Translated: CASSLALFDSRYGYTF.

This chain links TRBV7-2 with TRBJ2-7, with 8 bases lining up with TRBD2. In germline, CDR1 is SGHTA, CDR2 FQGNSA. The CDR3 runs to 14 residues. J gave up 2 bases and V 3 bases, and 3 bases lay outside the gene matches. CDR3 sequence: CASSFPGLAYEQYF. CDR3 sequence (DNA): TGTGCCAGCAGCTTCCCGGGACTAGCCTACGAGCAGTACTTC.

The J gene is TRBJ2-5, the V gene TRBV29-1, with 7 bases that match TRBD1. CDR1 and CDR2 (germline): SQVTM, ANQGSEA. V gave up 7 bases and J gave up 1 base; unmatched junction bases: 3. This CDR3 comprises 12 residues. The CDR3 reads CSGGGPQETQYF. The CDR3 coding sequence is TGCAGCGGAGGGGGCCCCCAAGAGACCCAGTACTTC.

The chain has TRBV5-1 and TRBJ1-2, with 9 bases that match TRBD1. V lost 4 bases to trimming and J lost 2 bases; unmatched junction nucleotides: 6. The CDR3 runs 15 residues. From germline, CDR1 is SGHRS and CDR2 YFSETQ. As DNA, the CDR3 is TGCGCCAGCAGCCCCGGAGGGACAGGGAACTATGGCTACACCTTC. Translating gives CASSPGGTGNYGYTF.

The V gene is TRBV7-9, the J gene TRBJ1-1; D might be TRBD1 (6 bases). The V end lost 4 bases, the J end lost 0 bases, and 12 bases lay between the germline ends. Germline V CDR1 and CDR2: SEHNR, FQNEAQ (reference sequence). The CDR3 covers 15 residues. In DNA form, the CDR3 reads TGTGCCAGCAGCTCGACACAGGGTATGAACACTGAAGCTTTCTTT. Translating gives CASSSTQGMNTEAFF.